This T cell receptor beta chain was profiled in a study of blood T cell repertoires in COVID-19. Whole-study context: Material from acute and convalescent COVID-19 was sourced from the United States, Italy and Spain. T cells, B-cell-depleted T cells, or PBMCs supplied cDNA or gDNA.

Per the original data handling: Amplification with reference gene primers provided the estimates of nucleated cell counts. Sequencing was performed with immunoSEQ multiplex PCR; in TCRdb, only in-frame clones are kept and a portion is missing. For V, J and clone size, that table is used; D and trimming come from the DNA. The sample includes 120,000 or so clones, 76% of them seen just once. Germline V CDR1 and CDR2: GTSNPN, SVGIG (reference sequence). The CDR3 runs to 13 residues. V lost 5 bases, J lost 0 bases, and 10 bases lay in between. Sample: peripheral blood. The receptor's source is a woman older than 75 with acute or convalescent COVID-19. This rearrangement joins TRBV30 to TRBJ1-2; the D is unclear. CDR3 coding DNA: TGTGCCTGGCATCGACTCCCTAACTATGGCTACACCTTC. Protein product: CAWHRLPNYGYTF.